The sequence of this T cell receptor (beta chain) was determined in a study of T cells after yellow fever vaccination. About the study: SMART-Seq v4 Ultra Low Input handled preparation of low-cell-number fractions.

This clonotype was detected ten times or more. Its antigen is unknown. General study points: Faster peaking, at day 5 versus 15, marked a secondary response that was weaker. Once the booster was given, most primary-vaccination clones reappeared, at just over 95% for CD4 and over 85% for CD8.

Using its own MiXCR run on the 5' RACE reads, TCRdb lists one record per CDR3 protein. The table has some 320,000 distinct CDR3 sequences, 8.7% seen once. The trim removed 3 bases at V and 2 bases at J, leaving 9 bases unmatched. The CDR3 runs 17 residues. This TCR came from a young man who received the YFV17D yellow fever vaccine. The chain is built from TRBV12-3 or TRBV12-4 and TRBJ2-7, with TRBD2 identical over 11 bases. The input for sequencing was PBMCs, taken on the day of the first yellow fever vaccination. The CDR3 region is CASSFRLAGGSPYEQYF. The CDR3 DNA sequence: TGTGCCAGCAGTTTTAGGCTAGCGGGGGGTTCGCCCTACGAGCAGTACTTC.